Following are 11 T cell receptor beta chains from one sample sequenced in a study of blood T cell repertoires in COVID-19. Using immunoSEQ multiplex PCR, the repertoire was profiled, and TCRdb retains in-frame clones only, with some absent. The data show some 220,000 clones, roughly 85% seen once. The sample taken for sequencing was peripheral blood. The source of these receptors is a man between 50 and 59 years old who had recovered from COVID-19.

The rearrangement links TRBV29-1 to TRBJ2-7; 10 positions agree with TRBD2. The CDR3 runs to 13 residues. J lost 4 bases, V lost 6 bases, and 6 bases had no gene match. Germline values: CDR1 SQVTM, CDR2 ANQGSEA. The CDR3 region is CSVSGTSEYEQYF. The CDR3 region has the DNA TGCAGCGTATCCGGGACTAGCGAGTACGAGCAGTACTTC.

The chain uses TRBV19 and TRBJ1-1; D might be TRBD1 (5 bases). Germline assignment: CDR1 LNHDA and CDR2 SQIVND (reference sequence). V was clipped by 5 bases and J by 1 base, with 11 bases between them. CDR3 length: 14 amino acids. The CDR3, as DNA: TGTGCCAGTAGTCTACAGGTCGCGAACACTGAAGCTTTCTTT. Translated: CASSLQVANTEAFF. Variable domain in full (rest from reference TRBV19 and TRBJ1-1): DGGITQSPKYLFRKEGQNVTLSCEQNLNHDAMYWYRQDPGQGLRLIYYSQIVNDFQKGDIAEGYSVSREKKESFPLTVTSAQKNPTAFYLCASSLQVANTEAFFGQGTRLTVV.

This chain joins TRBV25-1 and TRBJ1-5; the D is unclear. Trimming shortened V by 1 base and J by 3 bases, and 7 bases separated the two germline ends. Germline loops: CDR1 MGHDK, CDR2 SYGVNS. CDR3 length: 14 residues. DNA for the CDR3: TGTGCCAGCAGTGAATTAGCTTTCAATCAGCCCCAGCATTTT. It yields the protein CASSELAFNQPQHF.

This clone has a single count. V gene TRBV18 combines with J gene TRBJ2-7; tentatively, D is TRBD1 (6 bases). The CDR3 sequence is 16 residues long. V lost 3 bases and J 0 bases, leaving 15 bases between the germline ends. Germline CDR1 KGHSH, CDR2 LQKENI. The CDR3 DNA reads TGTGCCAGCTCACCGACCATGGGACAAAGCTCCTACGAGCAGTACTTC. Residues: CASSPTMGQSSYEQYF.

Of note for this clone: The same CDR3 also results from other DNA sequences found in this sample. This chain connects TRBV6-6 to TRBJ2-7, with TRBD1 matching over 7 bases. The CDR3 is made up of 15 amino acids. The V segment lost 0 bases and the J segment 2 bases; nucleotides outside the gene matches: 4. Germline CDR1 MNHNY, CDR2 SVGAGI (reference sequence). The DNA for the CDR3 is TGTGCCAGCAGTTACTCGAGCCAGGGGGCCTACGAGCAGTACTTC. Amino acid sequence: CASSYSSQGAYEQYF.

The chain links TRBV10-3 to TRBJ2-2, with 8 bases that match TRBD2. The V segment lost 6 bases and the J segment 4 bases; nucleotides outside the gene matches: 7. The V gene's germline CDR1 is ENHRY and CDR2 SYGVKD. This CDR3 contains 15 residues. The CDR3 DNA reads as TGTGCCATCAGACCAGCGGGAGCTCTCACCGGGGAGCTGTTTTTT. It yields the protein CAIRPAGALTGELFF.

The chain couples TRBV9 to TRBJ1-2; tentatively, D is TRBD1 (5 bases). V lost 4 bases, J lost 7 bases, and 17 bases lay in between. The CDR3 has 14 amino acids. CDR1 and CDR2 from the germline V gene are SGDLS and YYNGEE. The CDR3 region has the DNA TGTGCCAGCAGCCCCCAGGGCGCGTTTAGTGGCTACACCTTC. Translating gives CASSPQGAFSGYTF.

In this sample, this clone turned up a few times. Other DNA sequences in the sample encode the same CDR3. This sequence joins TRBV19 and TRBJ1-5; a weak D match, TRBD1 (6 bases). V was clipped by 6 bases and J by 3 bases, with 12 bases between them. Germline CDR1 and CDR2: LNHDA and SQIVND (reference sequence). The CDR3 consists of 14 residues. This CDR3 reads CASSQQGSNQPQHF. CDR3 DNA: TGTGCCAGTAGCCAACAGGGATCCAATCAGCCCCAGCATTTT.

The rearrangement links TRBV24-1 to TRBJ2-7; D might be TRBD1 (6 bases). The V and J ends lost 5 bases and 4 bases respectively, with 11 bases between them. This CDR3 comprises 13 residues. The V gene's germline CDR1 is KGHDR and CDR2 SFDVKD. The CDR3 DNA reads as TGTGCCACCAGTGCCGGGGACAAATACGAGCAGTACTTC. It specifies CATSAGDKYEQYF.

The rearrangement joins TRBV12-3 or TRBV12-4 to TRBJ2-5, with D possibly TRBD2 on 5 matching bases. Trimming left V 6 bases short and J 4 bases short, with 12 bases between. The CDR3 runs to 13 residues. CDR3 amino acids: CASSRGRRETQYF. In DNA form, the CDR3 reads TGTGCCAGCAGCCGAGGGCGCCGAGAGACCCAGTACTTC.

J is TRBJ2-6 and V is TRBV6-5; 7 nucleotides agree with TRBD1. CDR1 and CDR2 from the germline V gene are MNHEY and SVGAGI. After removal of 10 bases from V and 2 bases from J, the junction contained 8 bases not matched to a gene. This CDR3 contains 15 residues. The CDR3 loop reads CATAAGGTGANVLTF. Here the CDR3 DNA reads TGTGCCACTGCCGCAGGGGGTACTGGGGCCAACGTCCTGACTTTC.